Shown below are 31 T cell receptor beta chains from a single sample sequenced in a study of shared clonotypes between healthy human individuals. Produced via immunoSEQ multiplex PCR; TCRdb's table is partial and in-frame only. The table has fewer than 2.5 million clones, 93% seen once; the top ten hold more than 0.35%. The material sequenced was naive CD4+ T cells from PBMCs. The subset denotes: CD45RA+ positively selected. These receptors were obtained from a man aged 18-30 years in good health. Some clones in this sample may be carry-over from other donors' samples.

CDR3: CATPGVPNYGYTF. CDR3 bases: TGTGCCACCCCAGGGGTTCCTAACTATGGCTACACCTTC. The V gene is TRBV6-4, the J gene TRBJ1-2, with D tentatively TRBD1 (6 bases). With 10 bases removed from V and 0 bases from J, the gap between germline ends came to 12 bases. Germline CDR1 reads MRHNA; CDR2 reads SNTAGT. This CDR3 is 13 amino acids long.

The chain carries TRBV7-8 and TRBJ2-1; 10 nucleotides align to TRBD1. The CDR3 contains 16 residues. V shed 5 bases, J shed 3 bases, and the junction held 7 bases outside the gene matches. Germline lookup yields CDR1 SGHVS and CDR2 FQNEAQ. CDR3 DNA: TGTGCCAGCAGCCCTGCTAGGGACAGGGGCTACAATGAGCAGTTCTTC. Its protein is CASSPARDRGYNEQFF.

The V call is TRBV11-2, the J call TRBJ1-1; 9 bases are a match to TRBD1. The V and J ends lost 6 bases and 5 bases, in that order; junction bases with no gene match: 7. CDR3 size: 14 residues. From germline, CDR1 is SGHAT and CDR2 FQNNGV. The DNA of the CDR3 is TGTGCCAGCAGACCTACAGGGGGCTGGACTGAAGCTTTCTTT. It is translated as CASRPTGGWTEAFF. Filled out from reference TRBV11-2 and TRBJ1-1, the complete variable domain reads EAGVAQSPRYKIIEKRQSVAFWCNPISGHATLYWYQQILGQGPKLLIQFQNNGVVDDSQLPKDRFSAERLKGVDSTLKIQPAKLEDSAVYLCASRPTGGWTEAFFGQGTRLTVV.

This chain links TRBV28 with TRBJ2-7; 8 bases are a match to TRBD1. In germline, CDR1 is MDHEN, CDR2 SYDVKM. V lost 7 bases to trimming and J lost 2 bases; unmatched junction nucleotides: 10. The CDR3 is 15 residues long. The CDR3 loop reads CASTRGGTGAYEQYF. In nucleotides, the CDR3 is TGTGCCAGCACCAGAGGTGGGACAGGAGCCTACGAGCAGTACTTC.

V usage is TRBV27 and J usage is TRBJ1-2, with D uncertain. The V gene lost 4 bases and the J gene lost 4 bases, with 13 bases spanning the gap. CDR1 MNHEY and CDR2 SMNVEV come from the germline V gene (reference sequence). The CDR3 length is 14 residues. CDR3 in amino acids: CASSYRAGGYGYTF. CDR3 DNA sequence: TGTGCCAGCAGTTACCGGGCAGGAGGCTATGGCTACACCTTC.

The CDR3 nucleotides are TGTGCCAGCAGTTCTGGACGTGAGCAGTACTTC. The encoded protein is CASSSGREQYF. The gene calls are TRBV6-6 and TRBJ2-7; D unresolved. CDR1 is MNHNY, CDR2 SVGAGI, per germline (reference sequence). Trimming cost V 4 bases and J 7 bases, with 8 bases left between them. The CDR3 consists of 11 residues.

This clone was seen once. The gene calls are TRBV6-5 and TRBJ1-6, with 7 bases identical to TRBD1. The CDR3 is 13 amino acids. V was pared by 6 bases and J by 13 bases, with 9 bases of the junction left unmatched. Germline V gene sequence: CDR1 MNHEY, CDR2 SVGAGI. DNA for the CDR3: TGTGCCAGCAGACAGGGACAGTTCGCCCCCCTCCACTTT. It codes for CASRQGQFAPLHF.

The chain links TRBV10-3 to TRBJ2-1, with no clear D. Germline values: CDR1 ENHRY, CDR2 SYGVKD. The V gene lost 0 bases and the J gene lost 9 bases, with 3 bases spanning the gap. The CDR3 runs to 11 residues. CDR3 residues: CAISESFEQFF. The CDR3 DNA follows: TGTGCCATCAGTGAGTCCTTTGAGCAGTTCTTC.

This chain links TRBV7-5 with TRBJ2-7; no DNA check was done on the table's D call, TRBD2. TRBV7-5 is noted as a pseudogene. The CDR3 length is 20 residues. The CDR3 protein is CVRSLARGMRLAGGDGEQYF. The CDR3 DNA follows: TGTGTCAGAAGCTTAGCGAGAGGTATGCGGCTAGCGGGAGGGGATGGCGAGCAGTACTTC.

As regards this clone: Other DNA sequences in the sample encode the same CDR3. This sequence joins TRBV29-1 and TRBJ1-4; weak D call: TRBD1 (5 bases). The CDR3 is 13 amino acids. V lost 3 bases to trimming and J lost 2 bases, with 7 bases between them. Germline CDR1 and CDR2: SQVTM and ANQGSEA. The CDR3 sequence: CSVEGGTNEKLFF. CDR3 DNA sequence: TGCAGCGTTGAGGGGGGGACTAATGAAAAACTGTTTTTT. Together with reference TRBV29-1 and TRBJ1-4, the CDR3 gives the full variable domain: SAVISQKPSRDICQRGTSLTIQCQVDSQVTMMFWYRQQPGQSLTLIATANQGSEATYESGFVIDKFPISRPNLTFSTLTVSNMSPEDSSIYLCSVEGGTNEKLFFGSGTQLSVL.

The rearrangement uses TRBV9 and TRBJ1-2; weak D call: TRBD1 (5 bases). Trimming removed 4 bases at V and 3 bases at J, with 19 bases between. The CDR3 has 16 residues. Germline V gene lookup returns CDR1 SGDLS and CDR2 YYNGEE. The DNA for the CDR3 is TGTGCCAGCAGCCCCGCCGGTGGGGGTTTTGACTATGGCTACACCTTC. Its translation is CASSPAGGGFDYGYTF. Full variable domain (missing parts from reference TRBV9 and TRBJ1-2): DSGVTQTPKHLITATGQRVTLRCSPRSGDLSVYWYQQSLDQGLQFLIQYYNGEERAKGNILERFSAQQFPDLHSELNLSSLELGDSALYFCASSPAGGGFDYGYTFGSGTRLTVV.

The rearrangement joins TRBV30 to TRBJ2-3; 8 positions match TRBD1. Germline loops: CDR1 GTSNPN, CDR2 SVGIG (reference sequence). Unmatched junction bases numbered 2, after V lost 2 bases and J lost 1 base. The CDR3 spans 14 residues. CDR3 sequence reads: CAWSKGQGTDTQYF. The CDR3 DNA follows: TGTGCCTGGAGTAAGGGACAGGGCACAGATACGCAGTATTTT.

The rearrangement links TRBV4-1 to TRBJ2-5, with TRBD1 matching 10 bases. Germline trimming cut 1 base from V and 2 bases from J; bases unmatched to any gene: 7. The CDR3 length is 17 residues. The germline CDR1 and CDR2 sequences are MGHRA and YSYEKL. The CDR3 spells CASSQVPGQGSQETQYF. The DNA for the CDR3 is TGCGCCAGCAGCCAAGTCCCGGGACAGGGGTCACAAGAGACCCAGTACTTC.

The V and J genes are TRBV28 and TRBJ2-3; 8 bases are shared with TRBD1. CDR1 is MDHEN and CDR2 is SYDVKM in the germline V gene. CDR3 length equals 18 residues. Trimming at V came to 6 bases and at J to 4 bases, leaving 18 bases not matched to a gene. The CDR3 DNA reads TGTGCCAGCAGCAGACAACAGGGGGTAAAGGGGGTTTCAGATACGCAGTATTTT. Protein sequence: CASSRQQGVKGVSDTQYF. Full variable domain (rest looked up from reference TRBV28 and TRBJ2-3): DVKVTQSSRYLVKRTGEKVFLECVQDMDHENMFWYRQDPGLGLRLIYFSYDVKMKEKGDIPEGYSVSREKKERFSLILESASTNQTSMYLCASSRQQGVKGVSDTQYFGPGTRLTVL.

The chain has TRBV6-5 and TRBJ2-7; the D is unclear. CDR1 MNHEY and CDR2 SVGAGI come from the germline V gene. V dropped 8 bases and J dropped 4 bases, with 9 bases sitting between them. The CDR3 has 11 amino acids. The CDR3 nucleotides are TGTGCCAGCTCCAAGACGTACGAGCAGTACTTC. Residues: CASSKTYEQYF.

The chain recombines TRBV27 with TRBJ2-2, with D possibly called TRBD1 or TRBD2 (5 bases each). Germline CDR1 and CDR2: MNHEY and SMNVEV (reference sequence). This CDR3 is built from 17 residues. Trimming shortened V by 4 bases and J by 3 bases, and 18 bases separated the two germline ends. The CDR3 spells CASSSSGVVGDTGELFF. The DNA for the CDR3 is TGTGCCAGCAGTTCCTCTGGGGTAGTGGGGGACACCGGGGAGCTGTTTTTT.

Comments on this clone: The sample has other DNA sequences that encode this CDR3 too. The genes are TRBV5-1 and TRBJ1-5; no firm D call. The V gene lost 0 bases and the J gene lost 5 bases, with 6 bases spanning the gap. The CDR3 sequence is 13 residues long. Germline CDR1 reads SGHRS; CDR2 reads YFSETQ. CDR3 sequence (DNA): TGCGCCAGCAGCTTGGAAGTTGATCAGCCCCAGCATTTT. This encodes CASSLEVDQPQHF.

The chain has TRBV7-7 and TRBJ2-1; TRBD1 aligns across 12 bases. Germline assignment: CDR1 SSHAT and CDR2 FNYEAQ (reference sequence). The CDR3 loop spans 15 amino acids. V lost 4 bases, J lost 6 bases, and 4 bases stayed unmatched. The CDR3 reads CASSSGQGAGNEQFF. Here the CDR3 DNA reads TGTGCCAGCAGCTCGGGACAGGGGGCGGGCAATGAGCAGTTCTTC.

This chain links TRBV4-2 with TRBJ2-7; 7 positions match TRBD2. The CDR3 sequence is 13 residues long. Germline values: CDR1 LGHNA, CDR2 YNFKEQ. The V gene end was trimmed by 3 bases and the J gene end by 7 bases; junction bases not matched to a gene: 6. The CDR3 nucleotides are TGTGCCAGCAGCCACTCCCGGCGGGGGGAGCAGTACTTC. Translated: CASSHSRRGEQYF.

The CDR3 sequence: CASSQHLGTGNLDEQFF. Here the CDR3 DNA reads TGCGCCAGCAGTCAACATCTCGGGACAGGGAACCTAGATGAGCAGTTCTTC. The chain uses TRBV23-1 and TRBJ2-1, with TRBD1 matching 9 bases. TRBV23-1 has ORF status, its function being uncertain. CDR3 size: 17 residues. The V and J ends lost 2 bases and 8 bases, in that order; junction bases with no gene match: 13.

The chain couples TRBV11-3 to TRBJ1-1, with D unresolved. In germline, CDR1 is SGHNT, CDR2 YENEEA. CDR3 length equals 13 residues. Between the trimmed V and J ends, which lost 3 bases and 1 base, there was a span of 6 bases. The CDR3 DNA follows: TGTGCCAGCAGCTTTAGGCAGAACACTGAAGCTTTCTTT. This translates into CASSFRQNTEAFF.

The genes are TRBV29-1 and TRBJ1-2; possible D gene TRBD1, 5 bases. The V end was cut by 8 bases, the J end by 6 bases, with 13 bases between. CDR3 length: 11 residues. Germline assignment: CDR1 SQVTM and CDR2 ANQGSEA. DNA for the CDR3: TGCAGCCAAATTTCAGGGAATGGCTACACCTTC. This translates into CSQISGNGYTF.

V usage is TRBV10-1 and J usage is TRBJ1-3; possible D gene TRBD1, 6 bases. The germline V gene has CDR1 WNHNN and CDR2 SYGVQD (reference sequence). The V gene lost 4 bases and the J gene lost 10 bases, with 14 bases spanning the gap. The CDR3 has 13 residues. Written as DNA, the CDR3 is TGCGCCAGCAGTGGGGACACGAGGGGAACCATATATTTT. It codes for CASSGDTRGTIYF.

The rearrangement uses TRBV7-9 and TRBJ2-7, with D perhaps matching TRBD1 (5 bases). Germline V lookup: CDR1 SEHNR, CDR2 FQNEAQ (reference sequence). The germline V and J ends were trimmed by 2 bases and 2 bases, with 16 bases remaining between them. This CDR3 contains 16 residues. CDR3 nucleotides: TGTGCCAGCAGCTTATGGAGTCTAGGGGAAACCTACGAGCAGTACTTC. Protein sequence: CASSLWSLGETYEQYF. Full variable domain (missing parts from reference TRBV7-9 and TRBJ2-7): DTGVSQNPRHKITKRGQNVTFRCDPISEHNRLYWYRQTLGQGPEFLTYFQNEAQLEKSRLLSDRFSAERPKGSFSTLEIQRTEQGDSAMYLCASSLWSLGETYEQYFGPGTRLTVT.

Only one count was recorded for this clone. Distinct nucleotide sequences in the sample also encode this CDR3. The chain couples TRBV5-4 to TRBJ2-1; the D gene is possibly TRBD2 (6 bases). CDR1 and CDR2 (germline): SGHNT, YYREEE (reference sequence). Trimming took off 0 bases at V and 0 bases at J, with 7 bases between the two ends. The CDR3 sequence is 15 residues long. The CDR3 spells CASSLAGSSYNEQFF. In DNA, the CDR3 is TGTGCCAGCAGCTTGGCCGGGAGCTCCTACAATGAGCAGTTCTTC.

The CDR3: CASSPGHLSYNEQFF. The CDR3 coding sequence is TGTGCCAGCAGCCCAGGACACCTCTCCTACAATGAGCAGTTCTTC. The chain combines TRBV7-6 with TRBJ2-1, with D possibly matching TRBD1 (5 bases). CDR1 SGHVS and CDR2 FNYEAQ come from the germline V gene. The CDR3 runs to 15 residues. V dropped 5 bases and J dropped 0 bases, with 11 bases sitting between them.

Of note for this clone: This sample includes further DNA sequences coding for the same CDR3. The V call is TRBV19, the J call TRBJ2-1; no definite D call. This CDR3 region has 11 residues. The ends were cut back, 5 bases at V and 7 bases at J, with 6 bases in the middle. CDR1 and CDR2 (germline): LNHDA, SQIVND (reference sequence). CDR3 amino acids: CASSGRNEQFF. In DNA form, the CDR3 reads TGTGCCAGTAGTGGTAGGAATGAGCAGTTCTTC.

The rearrangement uses TRBV28 and TRBJ2-1, with TRBD1 as a possible D gene (5 bases). The CDR3 totals 13 residues. V lost 4 bases and J 5 bases, leaving 9 bases between the germline ends. CDR1 is MDHEN, CDR2 SYDVKM, per germline. In nucleotides, the CDR3 is TGTGCCAGCAGTTCAGTGGGGCACAATGAGCAGTTCTTC. Translation: CASSSVGHNEQFF.

This clone appeared a single time. The gene calls are TRBV10-3 and TRBJ1-6; no reliable D call. The CDR3 has 15 amino acids. The V gene lost 6 bases and the J gene lost 7 bases, with 16 bases spanning the gap. Germline V gene lookup returns CDR1 ENHRY and CDR2 SYGVKD. The CDR3 spells CAIREEVGPNSPLHF. Here the CDR3 DNA reads TGTGCCATCAGGGAGGAGGTGGGCCCCAATTCACCCCTCCACTTT.

About this clone: Other DNA sequences in the sample encode the same CDR3. The chain carries TRBV6-5 and TRBJ1-1; D is unclear. The CDR3 consists of 11 residues. V lost 6 bases, J lost 2 bases, and 4 bases lay in between. Germline V gene sequence: CDR1 MNHEY, CDR2 SVGAGI. The CDR3 DNA follows: TGTGCCAGCAGCCCTAACACTGAAGCTTTCTTT. Its protein product is CASSPNTEAFF.

The V gene is TRBV29-1, the J gene TRBJ2-1; D is possibly TRBD1 (6 bases). V gave up 3 bases and J gave up 5 bases, with 14 bases separating them. The CDR3 runs 14 residues. CDR1 SQVTM and CDR2 ANQGSEA come from the germline V gene. CDR3 loop: CSVDGADRHNEQFF. CDR3 nucleotide sequence: TGCAGCGTTGACGGTGCGGACAGACACAATGAGCAGTTCTTC.